These 30 T cell receptor beta chains came from one sample sequenced in a study of T cell responses to AZD1222 COVID-19 vaccine. The method was immunoSEQ multiplex PCR; TCRdb's version includes in-frame clones alone and lacks a portion of them. Of 100,000 to 150,000 clones detected, about 93% appear once; the ten largest clones hold approximately 6.3%. The specimen comprised peripheral blood, sampled on day 0 of AZD1222 vaccination. These receptors were collected from an adult in good health.

V is TRBV7-2 and J is TRBJ2-4, with unresolved D. The CDR3 consists of 15 residues. Germline-derived CDR1 and CDR2 are SGHTA and FQGNSA. V dropped 2 bases and J dropped 2 bases, with 10 bases sitting between them. CDR3 bases: TGTGCCAGCAGCTTATGGGGTGGTTCCAAAAACATTCAGTACTTC. Its protein product is CASSLWGGSKNIQYF.

This chain connects TRBV2 to TRBJ1-2; no definite D call. Germline CDR1 and CDR2: SNHLY and FYNNEI. The CDR3 is 11 residues long. V lost 10 bases and J 4 bases, leaving 10 bases between the germline ends. In DNA, the CDR3 is TGTGCCATCACAGACGTCTATGGCTACACCTTC. It encodes CAITDVYGYTF.

The CDR3 spells CASSLRGNEKLFF. Written as DNA, the CDR3 is TGTGCCAGCTCACTACGGGGTAATGAAAAACTGTTTTTT. The rearrangement links TRBV18 to TRBJ1-4; D remains unclear. The germline CDR1 and CDR2 sequences are KGHSH and LQKENI. V was clipped by 4 bases and J by 4 bases, with 7 bases between them. The CDR3 consists of 13 residues.

The chain is built from TRBV28 and TRBJ1-5; no clear D. The V gene's germline CDR1 is MDHEN and CDR2 SYDVKM. V lost 2 bases to trimming and J lost 6 bases, with 5 bases between them. The CDR3 totals 12 residues. CDR3 coding DNA: TGTGCCAGCAGTTTACCAGGTCAGCCCCAGCATTTT. Translated, it gives CASSLPGQPQHF. Variable domain in full (rest from reference TRBV28 and TRBJ1-5): DVKVTQSSRYLVKRTGEKVFLECVQDMDHENMFWYRQDPGLGLRLIYFSYDVKMKEKGDIPEGYSVSREKKERFSLILESASTNQTSMYLCASSLPGQPQHFGDGTRLSIL.

The rearrangement uses TRBV2 and TRBJ1-2; D unresolved. Trimming took off 0 bases at V and 0 bases at J, with 5 bases between the two ends. Per the germline V gene, CDR1 is SNHLY and CDR2 is FYNNEI. CDR3 length: 14 amino acids. The CDR3 nucleotides read TGTGCCAGCAGTGAAGCGCTCTCTAACTATGGCTACACCTTC. Its protein is CASSEALSNYGYTF.

The V gene is TRBV27, the J gene TRBJ1-5, with D maybe TRBD1 (6 bases). CDR1 MNHEY and CDR2 SMNVEV come from the germline V gene (reference sequence). This CDR3 has 15 amino acids. Deletions cut 6 bases from V and 7 bases from J, with 19 bases between. The CDR3 region is CASSQGTLSWQPQHF. The CDR3 DNA reads as TGTGCCAGCAGCCAGGGGACTTTATCTTGGCAGCCCCAGCATTTT.

This rearrangement joins TRBV4-2 to TRBJ1-2, with TRBD1 identical over 10 bases. After removal of 4 bases from V and 4 bases from J, the junction contained 12 bases not matched to a gene. This CDR3 spans 17 amino acids. Germline values: CDR1 LGHNA, CDR2 YNFKEQ. The CDR3 is CASSRAIGDRGPYGYTF. The CDR3 DNA reads TGTGCCAGCAGCCGGGCAATAGGGGACAGGGGCCCCTATGGCTACACCTTC.

The chain combines TRBV3-1 (or the pseudogene TRBV3-2) with TRBJ1-2, with TRBD1 matching over 10 bases. CDR3 size: 13 residues. The germline gives CDR1 LGHDT, CDR2 YNNKEL (reference sequence). V was clipped by 3 bases and J by 7 bases; unmatched bases: 2. This CDR3 is CASSHGTGAGYTF. CDR3 nucleotide sequence: TGTGCCAGCAGCCACGGGACAGGGGCTGGCTACACCTTC.

This clone was seen once. The gene calls are TRBV2 and TRBJ1-2; perhaps TRBD1 as D (6 bases). This CDR3 comprises 16 residues. CDR1 and CDR2 (germline): SNHLY, FYNNEI. V gave up 6 bases and J gave up 6 bases, with 23 bases separating them. CDR3 DNA: TGTGCCAGCAGCGGAAAAAGACAGGCGGCTCGGCATGGCTACACCTTC. It encodes CASSGKRQAARHGYTF. The full variable domain, its missing parts supplied by reference TRBV2 and TRBJ1-2, is EPEVTQTPSHQVTQMGQEVILRCVPISNHLYFYWYRQILGQKVEFLVSFYNNEISEKSEIFDDQFSVERPDGSNFTLKIRSTKLEDSAMYFCASSGKRQAARHGYTFGSGTRLTVV.

The chain couples TRBV18 to TRBJ2-7, with 11 bases identical to TRBD2. This CDR3 is 18 amino acids long. V shed 0 bases, J shed 5 bases, and the junction held 12 bases outside the gene matches. Germline V gene data show CDR1 as KGHSH and CDR2 as LQKENI. The chain's CDR3 is CASSPPILAGAKSHEQYF. The CDR3, as DNA: TGTGCCAGCTCACCACCCATACTAGCGGGAGCAAAAAGTCACGAGCAGTACTTC.

This chain links TRBV4-1 with TRBJ2-1, with 10 bases fitting TRBD2. The V gene's germline CDR1 is MGHRA and CDR2 YSYEKL. With 4 bases clipped from V and 2 bases from J, the junction kept 8 bases outside the gene matches. CDR3 length: 17 amino acids. CDR3 sequence (DNA): TGCGCCAGCAGCCTTCTTAGAGCGGGAGGGACCTACAATGAGCAGTTCTTC. This gives the protein CASSLLRAGGTYNEQFF.

The V and J genes are TRBV6-5 and TRBJ1-1; D remains unclear. Per the germline V gene, CDR1 is MNHEY and CDR2 is SVGAGI. The V end lost 8 bases, the J end lost 4 bases, and 17 bases lay between the germline ends. There are 14 residues in the CDR3. CDR3 nucleotide sequence: TGTGCCAGCTTGCCGGGCCCAAGGAGCACTGAAGCTTTCTTT. Protein product: CASLPGPRSTEAFF.

This clone was detected only once. The V and J genes are TRBV19 and TRBJ2-2; D tentatively fits TRBD1 or TRBD2 (5 bases each). Deletions cut 7 bases from V and 1 base from J, with 10 bases between. Looked up from germline, CDR1 is LNHDA and CDR2 is SQIVND (reference sequence). The CDR3 covers 14 residues. The CDR3 protein is CASTSQGNTGELFF. CDR3 coding DNA: TGTGCCAGTACTAGCCAGGGGAACACCGGGGAGCTGTTTTTT. The full variable domain, completed using reference TRBV19 and TRBJ2-2, is DGGITQSPKYLFRKEGQNVTLSCEQNLNHDAMYWYRQDPGQGLRLIYYSQIVNDFQKGDIAEGYSVSREKKESFPLTVTSAQKNPTAFYLCASTSQGNTGELFFGEGSRLTVL.

This clone was recorded once. The chain is built from TRBV3-1 (or the pseudogene TRBV3-2) and TRBJ1-1; D gene unclear. Germline V gene sequence: CDR1 LGHDT, CDR2 YNNKEL (reference sequence). The CDR3 runs to 11 residues. V was shortened by 1 base and J by 11 bases, with 8 bases between the two germline ends. The CDR3 region has the DNA TGTGCCAGCAGCCAAGGGTGGGAGGCTTTCTTT. Its protein is CASSQGWEAFF.

The chain couples TRBV3-1 (or the pseudogene TRBV3-2) to TRBJ2-3; tentative D call: TRBD2 (5 bases). Germline values: CDR1 LGHDT, CDR2 YNNKEL (reference sequence). CDR3 length: 15 residues. Trimming took 2 bases from V and 1 from J, leaving 10 bases between them. The CDR3 here is CASSQSLARTDTQYF. DNA of the CDR3: TGTGCCAGCAGCCAATCGCTAGCCCGCACAGATACGCAGTATTTT.

The chain joins TRBV6-4 to TRBJ1-2; no clear D. The germline V gene encodes CDR1 MRHNA and CDR2 SNTAGT. V gave up 7 bases and J gave up 6 bases, with 9 bases separating them. The CDR3 runs to 11 residues. Here the CDR3 DNA reads TGTGCCAGCAAACAGAAGCATGGCTACACCTTC. Its protein is CASKQKHGYTF.

The rearrangement uses TRBV27 and TRBJ2-3; D unclear. The CDR3 is made up of 18 amino acids. CDR1 is MNHEY, CDR2 SMNVEV, per germline (reference sequence). V shed 6 bases and J shed 1 base, with 23 bases lying between them. The CDR3 loop reads CASRNAPLVFAGTDTQYF. As DNA, the CDR3 is TGTGCCAGCAGAAATGCCCCTCTGGTATTCGCAGGCACAGATACGCAGTATTTT.

This clone was observed a few times. This rearrangement joins TRBV7-9 to TRBJ2-1, with 9 bases lining up with TRBD2. J lost 4 bases, V lost 4 bases, and 5 bases had no gene match. CDR1 and CDR2 from the germline V gene are SEHNR and FQNEAQ (reference sequence). The CDR3 sequence is 15 residues long. The CDR3 sequence is CASSSLAGLYNEQFF. Written as DNA, the CDR3 is TGTGCCAGCAGCTCGCTAGCGGGACTATACAATGAGCAGTTCTTC.

The V call is TRBV19, the J call TRBJ2-2; tentative D call: TRBD2 (6 bases). The germline CDR1 and CDR2 sequences are LNHDA and SQIVND (reference sequence). The germline V and J ends were trimmed by 3 bases and 1 base, with 9 bases remaining between them. The CDR3 runs 15 residues. CDR3 in DNA: TGTGCCAGTAGTATCGGAGGGCAGAACACCGGGGAGCTGTTTTTT. Its protein product is CASSIGGQNTGELFF.

This chain joins TRBV5-1 and TRBJ1-2, with D uncertain. The CDR3 consists of 13 residues. The V and J ends lost 0 bases and 3 bases respectively, with 6 bases between them. The germline gives CDR1 SGHRS, CDR2 YFSETQ. CDR3: CASSLDRYYGYTF. The CDR3 region has the DNA TGCGCCAGCAGCTTGGACAGATACTATGGCTACACCTTC.

The chain combines TRBV24-1 with TRBJ2-5; 10 bases map to TRBD2. Germline trimming cut 1 base from V and 4 bases from J; bases unmatched to any gene: 2. Germline V gene sequence: CDR1 KGHDR, CDR2 SFDVKD. CDR3 length: 15 residues. The CDR3 nucleotides read TGTGCCACCAGTGATTTTACTAGCGGGACAGAGACCCAGTACTTC. Amino acids: CATSDFTSGTETQYF.

This chain links TRBV7-8 with TRBJ2-7; D gene ambiguous. Germline CDR1 and CDR2: SGHVS and FQNEAQ. Deletions cut 5 bases from V and 3 bases from J, with 8 bases between. The CDR3 has 12 residues. CDR3 DNA: TGTGCCAGCAGCCCGACTTACTACGAGCAGTACTTC. Residues: CASSPTYYEQYF.

J is TRBJ1-2 and V is TRBV29-1, with TRBD1 as a possible D gene (5 bases). Looked up from germline, CDR1 is SQVTM and CDR2 is ANQGSEA. The CDR3 covers 12 residues. Trimming cost V 6 bases and J 3 bases, with 11 bases left between them. The CDR3 loop reads CSVSDSYYGYTF. The DNA for the CDR3 is TGCAGCGTGTCTGACAGCTACTATGGCTACACCTTC.

J is TRBJ2-7 and V is TRBV19; D is ambiguous. The CDR3 covers 12 residues. V lost 4 bases to trimming and J lost 0 bases, with 4 bases between them. Germline-derived CDR1 and CDR2 are LNHDA and SQIVND (reference sequence). CDR3 sequence: CASSSHSYEQYF. CDR3 bases: TGTGCCAGTAGTAGCCACTCCTACGAGCAGTACTTC.

The chain joins TRBV24-1 to TRBJ2-3; the match to TRBD2 covers 7 bases. Germline V lookup: CDR1 KGHDR, CDR2 SFDVKD. J gave up 8 bases and V 6 bases, and 7 bases lay outside the gene matches. There are 13 residues in the CDR3. CDR3 sequence: CATSHTAGSTQYF. CDR3 bases: TGTGCCACCAGTCATACAGCGGGAAGTACGCAGTATTTT.

The rearrangement uses TRBV2 and TRBJ1-2; D gene ambiguous. Germline V gene sequence: CDR1 SNHLY, CDR2 FYNNEI. CDR3 length equals 14 residues. Trimming stripped 1 base from V and 6 bases from J, with 12 bases between. In DNA, the CDR3 is TGTGCCAGCAGTGAAGTGGGCAGATGGGATGGCTACACCTTC. It codes for CASSEVGRWDGYTF.

The V and J genes are TRBV7-9 and TRBJ2-3; 7 bases are a match to TRBD2. The germline V gene has CDR1 SEHNR and CDR2 FQNEAQ (reference sequence). The CDR3 contains 18 residues. The J segment lost 3 bases and the V segment lost 4 bases, leaving 16 bases of the junction unmatched. Here the CDR3 DNA reads TGTGCCAGCAGCTCTTTTACCCTACGGGAGGAGGGAACAGATACGCAGTATTTT. Its protein product is CASSSFTLREEGTDTQYF.

The V call is TRBV2, the J call TRBJ1-2; D is undetermined. Germline assignment: CDR1 SNHLY and CDR2 FYNNEI. V was cut by 0 bases and J by 2 bases, with 4 bases left in between. The CDR3 contains 13 residues. The CDR3 region is CASSEAGNYGYTF. The CDR3 region has the DNA TGTGCCAGCAGTGAAGCAGGGAACTATGGCTACACCTTC. The whole variable domain, filled in from reference TRBV2 and TRBJ1-2, reads EPEVTQTPSHQVTQMGQEVILRCVPISNHLYFYWYRQILGQKVEFLVSFYNNEISEKSEIFDDQFSVERPDGSNFTLKIRSTKLEDSAMYFCASSEAGNYGYTFGSGTRLTVV.

This chain links TRBV19 with TRBJ2-1, with 10 positions matching TRBD2. The CDR3 is made up of 16 amino acids. CDR1 and CDR2 (germline): LNHDA, SQIVND (reference sequence). Unmatched junction bases numbered 2, after V lost 2 bases and J lost 1 base. The CDR3 bases are TGTGCCAGTAGTATAAGGACTAGCGGATCCTACAATGAGCAGTTCTTC. Protein: CASSIRTSGSYNEQFF.

The genes are TRBV27 and TRBJ1-2; D is possibly TRBD1 (6 bases). V was pared by 5 bases and J by 3 bases, with 13 bases between. The CDR3 runs 14 residues. Germline V gene data show CDR1 as MNHEY and CDR2 as SMNVEV (reference sequence). This chain's CDR3 is CASSDNGGYYGYTF. The CDR3 DNA reads as TGTGCCAGCAGTGATAACGGGGGCTACTATGGCTACACCTTC.